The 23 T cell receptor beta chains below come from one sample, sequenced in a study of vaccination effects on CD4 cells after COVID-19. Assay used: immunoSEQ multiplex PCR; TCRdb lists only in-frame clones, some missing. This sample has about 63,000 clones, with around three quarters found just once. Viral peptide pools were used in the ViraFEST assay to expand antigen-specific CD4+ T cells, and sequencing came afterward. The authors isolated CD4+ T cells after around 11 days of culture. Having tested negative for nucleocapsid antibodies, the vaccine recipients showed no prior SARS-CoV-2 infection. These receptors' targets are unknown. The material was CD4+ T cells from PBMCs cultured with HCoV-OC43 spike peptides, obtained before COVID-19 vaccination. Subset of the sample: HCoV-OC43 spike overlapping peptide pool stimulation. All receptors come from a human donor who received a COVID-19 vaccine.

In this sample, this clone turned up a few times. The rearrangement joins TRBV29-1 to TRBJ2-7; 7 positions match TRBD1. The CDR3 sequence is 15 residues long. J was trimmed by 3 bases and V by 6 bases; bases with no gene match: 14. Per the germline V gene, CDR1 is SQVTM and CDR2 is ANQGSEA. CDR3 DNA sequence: TGCAGCGTGACGAAACTAAAGGGACAGAGCTACGAGCAGTACGTC. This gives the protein CSVTKLKGQSYEQYV.

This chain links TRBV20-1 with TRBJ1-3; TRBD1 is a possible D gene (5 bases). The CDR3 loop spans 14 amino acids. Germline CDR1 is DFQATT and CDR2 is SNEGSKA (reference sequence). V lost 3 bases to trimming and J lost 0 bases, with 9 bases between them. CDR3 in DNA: TGCAGTGCTAGTCTGGGGGGCTCTGGAAACACCATATATTTT. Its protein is CSASLGGSGNTIYF.

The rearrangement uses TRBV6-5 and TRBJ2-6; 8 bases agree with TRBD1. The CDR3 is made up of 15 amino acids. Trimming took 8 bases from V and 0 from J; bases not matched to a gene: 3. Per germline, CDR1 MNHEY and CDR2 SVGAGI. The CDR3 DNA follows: TGTGCCAGCGGGACAGGTTTCTCTGGGGCCAACGTCCTGACTTTC. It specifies CASGTGFSGANVLTF.

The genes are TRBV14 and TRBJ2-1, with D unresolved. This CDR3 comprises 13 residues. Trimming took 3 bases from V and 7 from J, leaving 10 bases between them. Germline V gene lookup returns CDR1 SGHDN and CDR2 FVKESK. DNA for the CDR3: TGTGCCAGCAGCCAGAGATCCTCTAATGAGCAGTTCTTC. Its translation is CASSQRSSNEQFF. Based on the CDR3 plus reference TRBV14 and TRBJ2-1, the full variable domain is EAGVTQFPSHSVIEKGQTVTLRCDPISGHDNLYWYRRVMGKEIKFLLHFVKESKQDESGMPNNRFLAERTGGTYSTLKVQPAELEDSGVYFCASSQRSSNEQFFGPGTRLTVL.

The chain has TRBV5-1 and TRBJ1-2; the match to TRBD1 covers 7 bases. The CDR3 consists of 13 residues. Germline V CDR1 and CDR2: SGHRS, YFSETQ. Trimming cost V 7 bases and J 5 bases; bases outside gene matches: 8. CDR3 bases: TGCGCCAGCGAAACCCAGGGGGGATATGGCTACACCTTC. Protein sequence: CASETQGGYGYTF.

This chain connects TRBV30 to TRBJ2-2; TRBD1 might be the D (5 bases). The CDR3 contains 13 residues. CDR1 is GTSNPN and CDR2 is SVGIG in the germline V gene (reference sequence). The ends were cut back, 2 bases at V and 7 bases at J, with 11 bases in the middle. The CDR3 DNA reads TGTGCCTGGAGTCCAGGGAAAGGCGGGGAGCTGTTTTTT. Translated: CAWSPGKGGELFF.

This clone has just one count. In DNA, the CDR3 is TGCGCCAGCTCTTGGCAGCTCTACAATCAGCCCCAGCATTTT. This gives the protein CASSWQLYNQPQHF. The chain has TRBV10-2 and TRBJ1-5, with D hard to call. Germline V gives CDR1 WSHSY, CDR2 SAAADI. Deletions cut 8 bases from V and 3 bases from J, with 14 bases between. The CDR3 sequence is 14 residues long.

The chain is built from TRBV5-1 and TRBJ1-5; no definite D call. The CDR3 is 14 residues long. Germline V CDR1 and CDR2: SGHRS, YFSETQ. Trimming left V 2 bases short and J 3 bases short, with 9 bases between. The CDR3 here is CASSFGNPNQPQHF. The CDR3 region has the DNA TGCGCCAGCAGCTTTGGAAACCCCAATCAGCCCCAGCATTTT.

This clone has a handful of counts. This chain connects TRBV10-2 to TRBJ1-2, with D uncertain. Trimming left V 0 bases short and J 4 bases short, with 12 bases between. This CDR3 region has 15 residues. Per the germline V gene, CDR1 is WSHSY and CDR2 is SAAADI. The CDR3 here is CASSESRGAVYGYTF. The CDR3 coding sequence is TGCGCCAGCAGTGAGTCTCGGGGTGCGGTCTATGGCTACACCTTC.

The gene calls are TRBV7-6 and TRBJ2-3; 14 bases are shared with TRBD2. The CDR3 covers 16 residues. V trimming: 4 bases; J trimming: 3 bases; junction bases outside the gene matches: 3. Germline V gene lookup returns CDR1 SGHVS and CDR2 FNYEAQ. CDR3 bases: TGTGCCAGCAGCTGGACTAGCGGGGGGTCGACAGATACGCAGTATTTT. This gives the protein CASSWTSGGSTDTQYF.

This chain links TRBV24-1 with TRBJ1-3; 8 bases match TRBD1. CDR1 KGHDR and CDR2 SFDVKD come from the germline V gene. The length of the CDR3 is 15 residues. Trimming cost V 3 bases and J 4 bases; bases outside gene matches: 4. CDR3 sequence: CATSDPRQGGNTIYF. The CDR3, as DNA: TGTGCCACCAGTGATCCAAGACAGGGGGGAAACACCATATATTTT.

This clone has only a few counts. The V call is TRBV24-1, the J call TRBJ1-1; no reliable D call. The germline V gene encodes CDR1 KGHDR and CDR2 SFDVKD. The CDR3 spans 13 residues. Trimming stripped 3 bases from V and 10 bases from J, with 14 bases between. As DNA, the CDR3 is TGTGCCACCAGTGATCGTAACAGTCATGGAGCTTTCTTT. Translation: CATSDRNSHGAFF.

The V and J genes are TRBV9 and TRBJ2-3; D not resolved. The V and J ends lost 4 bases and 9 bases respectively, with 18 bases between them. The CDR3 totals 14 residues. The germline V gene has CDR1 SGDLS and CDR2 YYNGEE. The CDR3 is CASSPELGSKTQYF. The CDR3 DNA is TGTGCCAGCAGCCCGGAGCTCGGGTCCAAGACGCAGTATTTT.

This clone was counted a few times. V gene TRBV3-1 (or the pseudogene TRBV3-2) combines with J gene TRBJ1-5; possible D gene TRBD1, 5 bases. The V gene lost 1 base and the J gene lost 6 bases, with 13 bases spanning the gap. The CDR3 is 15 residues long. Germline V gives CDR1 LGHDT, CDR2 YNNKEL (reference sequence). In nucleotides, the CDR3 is TGTGCCAGCAGCCAAGTCCCAGGGAACCTTCAGCCCCAGCATTTT. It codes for CASSQVPGNLQPQHF.

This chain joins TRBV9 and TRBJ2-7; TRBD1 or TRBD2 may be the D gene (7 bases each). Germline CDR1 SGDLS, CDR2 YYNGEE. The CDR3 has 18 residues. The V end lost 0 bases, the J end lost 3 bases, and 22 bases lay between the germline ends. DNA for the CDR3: TGTGCCAGCAGCGTAGTGGGAGGGACAGCAAAAGGGGGCTACGAGCAGTACGTC. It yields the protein CASSVVGGTAKGGYEQYV.

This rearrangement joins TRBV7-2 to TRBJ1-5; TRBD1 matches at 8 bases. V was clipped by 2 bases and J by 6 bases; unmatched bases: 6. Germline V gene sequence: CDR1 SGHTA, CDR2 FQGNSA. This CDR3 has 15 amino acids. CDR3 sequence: CASSLQGARGQPQHF. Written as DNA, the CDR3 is TGTGCCAGCAGCTTACAGGGGGCGAGGGGTCAGCCCCAGCATTTT. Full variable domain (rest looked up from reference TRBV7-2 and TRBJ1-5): GAGVSQSPSNKVTEKGKDVELRCDPISGHTALYWYRQSLGQGLEFLIYFQGNSAPDKSGLPSDRFSAERTGGSVSTLTIQRTQQEDSAVYLCASSLQGARGQPQHFGDGTRLSIL.

The CDR3 loop is CASRGLAGGNEQFF. The CDR3 nucleotides are TGTGCCAGCAGGGGGCTAGCGGGGGGCAATGAGCAGTTCTTC. The J gene is TRBJ2-1, the V gene TRBV2, with 11 bases that match TRBD2. CDR3 size: 14 residues. The trim removed 6 bases at V and 6 bases at J, leaving 4 bases unmatched. From germline, CDR1 is SNHLY and CDR2 FYNNEI.

The CDR3 region is CASSVVGSGNTIYF. In DNA form, the CDR3 reads TGTGCCAGCAGCGTAGTAGGGTCAGGAAACACCATATATTTT. J is TRBJ1-3 and V is TRBV9; the D is unclear. The V end lost 0 bases, the J end lost 4 bases, and 8 bases lay between the germline ends. Germline loops: CDR1 SGDLS, CDR2 YYNGEE. The length of the CDR3 is 14 residues.

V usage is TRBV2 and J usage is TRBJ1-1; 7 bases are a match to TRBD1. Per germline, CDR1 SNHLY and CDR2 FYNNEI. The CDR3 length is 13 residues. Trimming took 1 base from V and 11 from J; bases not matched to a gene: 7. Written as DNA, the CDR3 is TGTGCCAGCAGTGAAGAGGGCAGGGGGGTGGCTTTCTTT. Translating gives CASSEEGRGVAFF. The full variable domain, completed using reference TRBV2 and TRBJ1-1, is EPEVTQTPSHQVTQMGQEVILRCVPISNHLYFYWYRQILGQKVEFLVSFYNNEISEKSEIFDDQFSVERPDGSNFTLKIRSTKLEDSAMYFCASSEEGRGVAFFGQGTRLTVV.

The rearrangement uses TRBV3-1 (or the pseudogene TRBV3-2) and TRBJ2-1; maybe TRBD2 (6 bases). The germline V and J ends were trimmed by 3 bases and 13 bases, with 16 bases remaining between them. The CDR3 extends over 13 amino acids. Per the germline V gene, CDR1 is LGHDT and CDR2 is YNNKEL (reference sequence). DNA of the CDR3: TGTGCCAGCAGCCAGGAGCCGGGACTTTTACAGTTCTTC. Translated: CASSQEPGLLQFF.

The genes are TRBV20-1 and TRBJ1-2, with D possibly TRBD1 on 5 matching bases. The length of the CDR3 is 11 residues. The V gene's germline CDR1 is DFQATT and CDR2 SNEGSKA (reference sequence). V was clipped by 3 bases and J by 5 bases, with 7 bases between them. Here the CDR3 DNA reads TGCAGTGCTAGGACAGCATATGGCTACACCTTC. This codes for CSARTAYGYTF.

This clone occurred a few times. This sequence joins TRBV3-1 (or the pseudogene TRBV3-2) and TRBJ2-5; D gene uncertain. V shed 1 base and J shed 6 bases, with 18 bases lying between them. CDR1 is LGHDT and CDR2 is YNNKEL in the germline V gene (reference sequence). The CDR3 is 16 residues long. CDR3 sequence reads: CASSQGAPASGKTQYF. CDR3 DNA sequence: TGTGCCAGCAGCCAAGGAGCCCCCGCGAGTGGGAAGACCCAGTACTTC.

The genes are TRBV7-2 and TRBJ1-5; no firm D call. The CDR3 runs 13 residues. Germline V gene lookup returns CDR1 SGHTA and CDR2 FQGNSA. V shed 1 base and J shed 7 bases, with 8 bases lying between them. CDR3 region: CASSLGGTQPQHF. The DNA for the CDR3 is TGTGCCAGCAGCTTAGGGGGTACCCAGCCCCAGCATTTT.